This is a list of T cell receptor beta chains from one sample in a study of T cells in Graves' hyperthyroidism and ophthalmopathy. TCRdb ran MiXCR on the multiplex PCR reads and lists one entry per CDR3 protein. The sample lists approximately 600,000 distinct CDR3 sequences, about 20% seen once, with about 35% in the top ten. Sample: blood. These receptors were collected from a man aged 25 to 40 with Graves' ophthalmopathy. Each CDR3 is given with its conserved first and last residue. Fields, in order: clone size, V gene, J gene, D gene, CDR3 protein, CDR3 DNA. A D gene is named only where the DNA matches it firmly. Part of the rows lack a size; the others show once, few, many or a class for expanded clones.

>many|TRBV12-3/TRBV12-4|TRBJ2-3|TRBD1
CASSWTGGPDTQYF
TGTGCCAGCAGTTGGACAGGAGGCCCAGATACGCAGTATTTT
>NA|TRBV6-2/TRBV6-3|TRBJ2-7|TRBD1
CASSYAGQGYEQYF
TGTGCCAGCAGTTACGCTGGACAGGGATACGAGCAGTACTTC
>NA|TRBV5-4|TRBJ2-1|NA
CASSSIAARQGLAGSAYNEQFF
TGTGCCAGCAGCTCCATCGCCGCCAGACAGGGCTTAGCGGGATCGGCCTACAATGAGCAGTTCTTC
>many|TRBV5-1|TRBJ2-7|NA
CASSLLEGRSEQYF
TGCGCCAGCAGCTTGTTAGAGGGAAGAAGCGAGCAGTACTTC
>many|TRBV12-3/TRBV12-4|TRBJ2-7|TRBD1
CAIQPSRDRGHEQYF
TGTGCCATACAACCCTCTCGGGACAGGGGCCACGAGCAGTACTTC
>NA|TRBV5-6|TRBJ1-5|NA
CASSLGRPVGNQPQHF
TGTGCCAGCAGCTTGGGACGCCCGGTGGGCAATCAGCCCCAGCATTTT
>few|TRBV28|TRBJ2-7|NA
CASSGAGTSYSYEQYF
TGTGCCAGCAGTGGGGCCGGGACATCGTACTCCTACGAGCAGTACTTC
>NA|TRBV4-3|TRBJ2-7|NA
CASSQAGNEQYF
TGCGCCAGCAGCCAAGCCGGGAACGAGCAGTACTTC
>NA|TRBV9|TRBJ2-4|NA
CASSAGEGGLAKNIQYF
TGTGCCAGCAGCGCAGGAGAAGGGGGGTTAGCCAAAAACATTCAGTACTTC
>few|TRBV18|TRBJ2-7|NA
CASSPPGTVTYEQYF
TGTGCCAGCTCCCCCCCCGGGACGGTAACCTACGAGCAGTACTTC
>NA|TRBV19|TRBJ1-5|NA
CASSIPGHEQPQHF
TGTGCCAGTAGTATCCCTGGCCACGAACAGCCCCAGCATTTT
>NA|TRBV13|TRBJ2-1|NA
CASSSRFSGPHNNEQFF
TGTGCCAGCAGCTCCCGTTTCTCTGGACCTCACAACAATGAGCAGTTCTTC
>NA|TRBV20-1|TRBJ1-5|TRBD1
CSAGDSNSNQPQHF
TGCAGTGCGGGGGACAGTAATAGCAATCAGCCCCAGCATTTT
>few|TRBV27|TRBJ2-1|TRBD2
CASSATAGGYNEQFF
TGTGCCAGCAGCGCGACAGCGGGAGGGTACAATGAGCAGTTCTTC
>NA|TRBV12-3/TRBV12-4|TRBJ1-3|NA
CASSLDRNTIYF
TGTGCCAGCAGTTTAGACCGGAACACCATATATTTT
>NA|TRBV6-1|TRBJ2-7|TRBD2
CASSSGRVAHEQYF
TGTGCCAGCAGTTCCGGGAGGGTCGCCCACGAGCAGTACTTC
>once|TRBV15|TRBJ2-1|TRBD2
CATSTSGIYNEQFF
TGTGCCACCAGCACTAGCGGGATCTACAATGAGCAGTTCTTC
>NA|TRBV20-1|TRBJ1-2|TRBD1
CSASMTGNYGYTF
TGCAGTGCTAGTATGACAGGGAACTATGGCTACACCTTC
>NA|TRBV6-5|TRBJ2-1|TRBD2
CASSYSGVAGVPSSYNEQFF
TGTGCCAGCAGTTACTCGGGAGTAGCGGGAGTGCCTAGCTCCTACAATGAGCAGTTCTTC
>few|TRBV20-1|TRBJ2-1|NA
CSASGGAQGLYNEQFF
TGCAGTGCTAGTGGAGGGGCTCAGGGTCTATACAATGAGCAGTTCTTC
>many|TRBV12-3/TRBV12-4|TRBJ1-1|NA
CASSMGHSAGAFF
TGTGCCAGCAGCATGGGACACTCCGCGGGGGCTTTCTTT
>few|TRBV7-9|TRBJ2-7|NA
CASSSPRTAESPYEQYF
TGTGCCAGCAGCTCCCCAAGAACGGCCGAATCCCCCTACGAGCAGTACTTC
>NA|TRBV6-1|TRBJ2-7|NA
CASSDVGAGEQYF
TGTGCCAGCAGTGATGTGGGAGCGGGCGAGCAGTACTTC
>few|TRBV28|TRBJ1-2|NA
CASSLPGMANYGYTF
TGTGCCAGCAGTTTACCCGGAATGGCTAACTATGGCTACACCTTC
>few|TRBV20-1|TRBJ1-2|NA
CSARSRRGYTF
TGCAGTGCTAGATCGAGGCGGGGCTACACCTTC
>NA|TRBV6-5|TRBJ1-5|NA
CASSYSRGGQPQHF
TGTGCCAGCAGTTACTCAAGGGGTGGTCAGCCCCAGCATTTT
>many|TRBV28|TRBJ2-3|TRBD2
CASSSPAGAFGDTDTQYF
TGTGCCAGCAGTTCCCCAGCGGGGGCGTTCGGGGACACAGATACGCAGTATTTT
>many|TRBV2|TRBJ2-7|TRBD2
CASRGGTSGNDEQYF
TGTGCCAGCAGGGGGGGGACTAGCGGGAACGACGAGCAGTACTTC
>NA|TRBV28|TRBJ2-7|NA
CASSPIGGHEQYF
TGTGCCAGCAGTCCCATAGGGGGACACGAGCAGTACTTC
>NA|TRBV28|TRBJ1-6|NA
CASSFGGNSPLHF
TGTGCCAGCAGTTTCGGGGGTAATTCACCCCTCCACTTT
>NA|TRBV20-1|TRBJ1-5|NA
CSAIGHSNQPQHF
TGCAGTGCAATCGGGCATTCAAATCAGCCTCAGCATTTT
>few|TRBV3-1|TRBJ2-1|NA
CASSSTVNNEQFF
TGTGCCAGCAGCTCAACAGTCAACAATGAGCAGTTCTTC
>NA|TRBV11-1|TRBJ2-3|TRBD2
CASSLAVGTRADTQYF
TGTGCCAGCAGCTTAGCCGTCGGGACTAGAGCAGATACGCAGTATTTT
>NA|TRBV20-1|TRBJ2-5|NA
CSARGVQETQYF
TGCAGTGCCAGGGGAGTACAAGAGACCCAGTACTTC
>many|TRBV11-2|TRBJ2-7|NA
CASSFSSRDSYEQYF
TGTGCCAGCAGCTTTTCTAGCCGGGACTCCTACGAGCAGTACTTC
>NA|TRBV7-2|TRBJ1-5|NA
CASSLAGQGIFQPQHF
TGTGCCAGCAGCCTTGCGGGCCAGGGGATTTTTCAGCCCCAGCATTTT
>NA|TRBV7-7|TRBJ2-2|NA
CASSLESKSGELFF
TGTGCTAGCAGCTTAGAATCGAAGTCCGGGGAGCTGTTTTTT
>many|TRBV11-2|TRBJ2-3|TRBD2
CASSLSDGGGPTDTQYF
TGTGCCAGCAGCTTATCGGATGGGGGAGGGCCCACAGATACGCAGTATTTT
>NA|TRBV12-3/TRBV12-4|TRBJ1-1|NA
CASSFDREAFF
TGTGCCAGCAGTTTCGACCGTGAAGCTTTCTTT
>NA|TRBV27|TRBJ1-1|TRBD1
CASSFLQGGTEAFF
TGTGCCAGCAGTTTCCTACAGGGGGGCACTGAAGCTTTCTTT
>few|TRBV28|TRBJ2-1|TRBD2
CASKLANYNEQFF
TGTGCCAGCAAACTAGCGAACTACAATGAGCAGTTCTTC
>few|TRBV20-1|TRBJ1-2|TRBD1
CSASGTGSDYGYTF
TGCAGTGCTAGCGGGACAGGGAGCGACTATGGCTACACCTTC
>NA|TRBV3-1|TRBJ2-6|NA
CASSQMLGGANVLTF
TGTGCCAGCAGCCAAATGCTAGGCGGGGCCAACGTCCTGACTTTC
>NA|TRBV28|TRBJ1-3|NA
CASSLIVGNTIYF
TGTGCCAGCAGTTTAATCGTTGGAAACACCATATATTTC
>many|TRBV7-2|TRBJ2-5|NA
CASSLAGVETQYF
TGTGCCAGCAGCTTAGCGGGGGTGGAGACCCAGTACTTC
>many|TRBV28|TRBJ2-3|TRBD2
CASSFFGRDTDTQYF
TGTGCCAGCAGTTTTTTCGGGAGGGACACAGATACGCAGTATTTT
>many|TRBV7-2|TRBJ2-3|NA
CASRMGGSTDTQYF
TGTGCCAGCAGGATGGGCGGTAGCACAGATACGCAGTATTTT
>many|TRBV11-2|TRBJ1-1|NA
CASSLAYYTEAFF
TGTGCCAGCAGCTTAGCCTACTACACTGAAGCTTTCTTT
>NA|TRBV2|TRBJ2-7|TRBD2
CASRLASSYEQYF
TGTGCCAGCAGACTAGCGAGCTCCTACGAGCAGTACTTC
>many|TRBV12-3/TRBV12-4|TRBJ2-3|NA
CASSPGGGSTDTQYF
TGTGCCAGCAGTCCAGGTGGTGGATCCACAGATACGCAGTATTTT
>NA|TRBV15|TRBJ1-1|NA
CATSLPLDTEAFF
TGTGCCACCAGCCTTCCGTTGGACACTGAAGCTTTCTTT
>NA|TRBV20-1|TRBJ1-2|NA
CSARSPAGGYGYTF
TGCAGTGCTAGATCCCCCGCAGGCGGCTATGGCTACACCTTC
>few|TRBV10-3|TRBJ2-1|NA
CAISESKAGVDNEQFF
TGTGCCATCAGTGAGTCGAAGGCAGGGGTGGACAATGAGCAGTTCTTC
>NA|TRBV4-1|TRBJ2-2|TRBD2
CASSRWEGFTGELFF
TGCGCCAGCAGCCGATGGGAGGGTTTCACCGGGGAGCTGTTTTTT
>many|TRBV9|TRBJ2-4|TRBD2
CASSPHGGGSIQYF
TGTGCCAGCAGCCCCCACGGGGGGGGGAGCATTCAGTACTTC
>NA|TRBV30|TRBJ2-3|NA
CAWSRLAVGADTQYF
TGTGCCTGGAGCCGACTGGCCGTCGGCGCAGATACGCAGTATTTT
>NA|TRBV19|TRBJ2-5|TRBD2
CASSISGTGRETQYF
TGTGCCAGTAGTATTAGCGGGACGGGACGAGAGACCCAGTACTTC
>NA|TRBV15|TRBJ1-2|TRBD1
CATSRDQGGTGHHTF
TGTGCCACCAGCAGAGATCAAGGAGGGACAGGCCATCACACCTTC
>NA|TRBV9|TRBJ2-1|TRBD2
CASSGRLAIDEQFF
TGTGCCAGCAGCGGCCGACTAGCGATCGATGAGCAGTTCTTC
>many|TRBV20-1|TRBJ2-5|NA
CSARAMDPGQTQYF
TGCAGTGCTAGAGCGATGGACCCCGGGCAGACCCAGTACTTC